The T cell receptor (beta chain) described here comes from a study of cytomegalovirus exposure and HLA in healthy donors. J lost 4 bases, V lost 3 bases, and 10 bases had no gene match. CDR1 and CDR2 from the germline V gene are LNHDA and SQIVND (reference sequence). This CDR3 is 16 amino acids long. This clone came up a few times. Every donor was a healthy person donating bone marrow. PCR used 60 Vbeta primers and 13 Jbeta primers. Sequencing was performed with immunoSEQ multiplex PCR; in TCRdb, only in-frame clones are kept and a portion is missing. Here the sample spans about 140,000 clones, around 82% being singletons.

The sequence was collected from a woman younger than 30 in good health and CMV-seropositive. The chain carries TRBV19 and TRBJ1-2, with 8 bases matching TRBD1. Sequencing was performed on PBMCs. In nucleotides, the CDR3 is TGTGCCAGTAGTATGTCCAGGCAGGGGGCTGGCTATGGCTACACCTTC. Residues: CASSMSRQGAGYGYTF.